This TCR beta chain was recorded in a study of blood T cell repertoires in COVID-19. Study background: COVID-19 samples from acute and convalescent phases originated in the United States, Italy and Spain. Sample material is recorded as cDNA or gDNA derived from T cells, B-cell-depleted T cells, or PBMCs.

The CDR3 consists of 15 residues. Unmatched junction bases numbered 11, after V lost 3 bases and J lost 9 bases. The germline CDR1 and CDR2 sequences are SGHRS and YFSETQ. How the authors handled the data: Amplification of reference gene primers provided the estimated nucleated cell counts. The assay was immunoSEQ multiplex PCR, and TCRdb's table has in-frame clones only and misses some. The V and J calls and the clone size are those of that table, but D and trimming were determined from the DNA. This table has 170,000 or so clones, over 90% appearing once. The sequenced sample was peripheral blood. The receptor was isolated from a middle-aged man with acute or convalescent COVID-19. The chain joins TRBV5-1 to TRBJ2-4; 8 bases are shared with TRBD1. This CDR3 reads CASSSRDRTISIQYF. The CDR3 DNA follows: TGCGCCAGCAGCTCCCGGGACAGGACGATTAGCATTCAGTACTTC.